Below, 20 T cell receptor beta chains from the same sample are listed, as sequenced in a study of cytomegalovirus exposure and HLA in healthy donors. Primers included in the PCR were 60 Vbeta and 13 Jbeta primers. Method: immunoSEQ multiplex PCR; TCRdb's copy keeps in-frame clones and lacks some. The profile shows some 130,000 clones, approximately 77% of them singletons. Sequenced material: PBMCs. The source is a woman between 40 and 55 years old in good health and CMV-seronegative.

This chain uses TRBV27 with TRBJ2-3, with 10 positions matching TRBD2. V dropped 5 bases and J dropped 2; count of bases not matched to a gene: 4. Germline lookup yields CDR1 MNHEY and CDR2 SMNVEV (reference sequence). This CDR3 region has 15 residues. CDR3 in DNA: TGTGCCAGCAGTAGGACTAGCGGACTCACAGATACGCAGTATTTT. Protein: CASSRTSGLTDTQYF.

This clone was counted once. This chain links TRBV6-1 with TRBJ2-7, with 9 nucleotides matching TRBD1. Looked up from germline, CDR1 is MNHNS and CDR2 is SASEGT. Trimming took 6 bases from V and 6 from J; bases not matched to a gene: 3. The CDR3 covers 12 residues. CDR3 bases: TGTGCCAGCAGCCACAGGGGGCCCGAGCAGTACTTC. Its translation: CASSHRGPEQYF.

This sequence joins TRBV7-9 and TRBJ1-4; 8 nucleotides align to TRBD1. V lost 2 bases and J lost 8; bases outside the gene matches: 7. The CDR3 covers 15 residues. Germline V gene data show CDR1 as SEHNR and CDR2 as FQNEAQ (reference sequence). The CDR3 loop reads CASSLQGATGEKLFF. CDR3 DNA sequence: TGTGCCAGCAGCTTACAGGGGGCGACCGGGGAAAAACTGTTTTTT.

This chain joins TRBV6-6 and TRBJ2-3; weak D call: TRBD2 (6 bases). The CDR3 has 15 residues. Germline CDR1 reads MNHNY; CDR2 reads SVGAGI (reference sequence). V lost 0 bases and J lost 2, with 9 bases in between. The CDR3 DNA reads TGTGCCAGCAGTTACTCCGGGACTCTCACAGATACGCAGTATTTT. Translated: CASSYSGTLTDTQYF.

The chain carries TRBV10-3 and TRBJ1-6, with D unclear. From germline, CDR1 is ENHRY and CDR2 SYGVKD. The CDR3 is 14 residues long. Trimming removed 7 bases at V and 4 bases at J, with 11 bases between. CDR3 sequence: CAIKADTYNSPLHF. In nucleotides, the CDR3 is TGTGCCATCAAAGCCGACACGTATAATTCACCCCTCCACTTT.

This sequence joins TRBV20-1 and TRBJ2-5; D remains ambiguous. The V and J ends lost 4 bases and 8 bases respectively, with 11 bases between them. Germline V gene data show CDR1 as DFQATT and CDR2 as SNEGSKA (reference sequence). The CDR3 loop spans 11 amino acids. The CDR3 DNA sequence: TGCAGTGCTAACCCAGTCAGAACCCAGTACTTC. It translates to CSANPVRTQYF.

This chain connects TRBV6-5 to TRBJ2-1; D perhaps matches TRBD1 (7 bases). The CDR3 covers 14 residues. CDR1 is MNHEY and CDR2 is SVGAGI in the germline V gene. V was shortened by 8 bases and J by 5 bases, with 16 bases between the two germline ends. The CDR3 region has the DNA TGTGCCAGCTTGGGCAGGGGGGTCCACAATGAGCAGTTCTTC. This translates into CASLGRGVHNEQFF.

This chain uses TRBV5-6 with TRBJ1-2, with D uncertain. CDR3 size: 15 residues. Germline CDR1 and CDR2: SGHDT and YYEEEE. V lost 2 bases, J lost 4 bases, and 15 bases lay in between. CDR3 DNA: TGTGCCAGCAGCTTAGGAACAGCGGTACTCTATGGCTACACCTTC. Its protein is CASSLGTAVLYGYTF.

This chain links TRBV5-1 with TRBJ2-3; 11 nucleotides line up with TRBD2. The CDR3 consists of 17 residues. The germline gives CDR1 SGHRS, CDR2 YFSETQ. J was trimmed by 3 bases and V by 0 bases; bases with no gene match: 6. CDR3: CASSLDGLAGTTDTQYF. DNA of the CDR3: TGCGCCAGCAGCTTGGACGGACTAGCGGGTACTACAGATACGCAGTATTTT.

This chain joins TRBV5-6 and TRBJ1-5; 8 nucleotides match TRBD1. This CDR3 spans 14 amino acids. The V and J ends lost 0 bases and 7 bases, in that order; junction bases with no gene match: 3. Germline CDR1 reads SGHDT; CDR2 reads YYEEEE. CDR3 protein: CASSLGTGIQPQHF. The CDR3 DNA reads TGTGCCAGCAGCTTGGGGACAGGGATCCAGCCCCAGCATTTT.

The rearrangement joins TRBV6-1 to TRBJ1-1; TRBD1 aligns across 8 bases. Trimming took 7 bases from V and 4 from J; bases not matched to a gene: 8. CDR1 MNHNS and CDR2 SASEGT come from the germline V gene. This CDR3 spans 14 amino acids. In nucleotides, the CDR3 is TGTGCCAGCATCTCAGGGGGCGCGACCACTGAAGCTTTCTTT. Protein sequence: CASISGGATTEAFF.

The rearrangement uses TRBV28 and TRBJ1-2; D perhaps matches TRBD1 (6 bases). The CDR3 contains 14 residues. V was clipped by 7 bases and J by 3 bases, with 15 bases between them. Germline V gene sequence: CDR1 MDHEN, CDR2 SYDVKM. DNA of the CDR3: TGTGCCAGCACCTCGGGACAATGGCACTATGGCTACACCTTC. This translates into CASTSGQWHYGYTF.

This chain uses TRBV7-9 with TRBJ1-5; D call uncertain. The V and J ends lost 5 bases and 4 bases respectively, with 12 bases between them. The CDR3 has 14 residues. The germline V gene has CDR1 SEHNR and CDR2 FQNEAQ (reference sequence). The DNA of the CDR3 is TGTGCCAGCAGCAACTACAACGGTAATCAGCCCCAGCATTTT. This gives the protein CASSNYNGNQPQHF.

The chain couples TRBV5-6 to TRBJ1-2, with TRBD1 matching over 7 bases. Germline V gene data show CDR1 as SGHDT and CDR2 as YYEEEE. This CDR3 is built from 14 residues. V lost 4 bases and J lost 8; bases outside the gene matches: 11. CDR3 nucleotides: TGTGCCAGCAGCGGAGGAAGGGGGCGACGGGGCTACACCTTC. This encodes CASSGGRGRRGYTF.

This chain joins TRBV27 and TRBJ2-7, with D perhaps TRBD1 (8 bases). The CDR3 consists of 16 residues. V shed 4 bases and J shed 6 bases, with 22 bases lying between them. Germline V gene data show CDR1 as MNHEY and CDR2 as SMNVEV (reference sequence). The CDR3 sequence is CASSSRGGRQGAEQYF. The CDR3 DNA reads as TGTGCCAGCAGTTCAAGGGGGGGGAGGCAGGGGGCCGAGCAGTACTTC.

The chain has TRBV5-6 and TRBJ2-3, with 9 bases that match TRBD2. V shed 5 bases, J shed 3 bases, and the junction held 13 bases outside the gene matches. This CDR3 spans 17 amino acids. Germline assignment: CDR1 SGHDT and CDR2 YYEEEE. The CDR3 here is CASRALMSGGQTDTQYF. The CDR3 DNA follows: TGTGCCAGCAGAGCACTAATGAGCGGGGGGCAGACAGATACGCAGTATTTT. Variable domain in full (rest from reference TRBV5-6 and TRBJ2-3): DAGVTQSPTHLIKTRGQQVTLRCSPKSGHDTVSWYQQALGQGPQFIFQYYEEEERQRGNFPDRFSGHQFPNYSSELNVNALLLGDSALYLCASRALMSGGQTDTQYFGPGTRLTVL.

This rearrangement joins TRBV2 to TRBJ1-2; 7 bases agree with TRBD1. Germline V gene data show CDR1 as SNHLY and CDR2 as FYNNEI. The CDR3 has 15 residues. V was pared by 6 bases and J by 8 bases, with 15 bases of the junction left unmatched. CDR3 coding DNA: TGTGCCAGCAGGGCCACTCAACAGGGGCTTGGCGGCTACACCTTC. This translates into CASRATQQGLGGYTF.

The CDR3 protein is CASSLQGKKLNSPLHF. The CDR3 DNA sequence: TGTGCCAGCAGCCTACAGGGGAAGAAATTGAATTCACCCCTCCACTTT. This chain connects TRBV2 to TRBJ1-6, with 7 bases fitting TRBD1. Germline values: CDR1 SNHLY, CDR2 FYNNEI. V lost 6 bases and J lost 7; bases outside the gene matches: 12. CDR3 size: 16 residues.

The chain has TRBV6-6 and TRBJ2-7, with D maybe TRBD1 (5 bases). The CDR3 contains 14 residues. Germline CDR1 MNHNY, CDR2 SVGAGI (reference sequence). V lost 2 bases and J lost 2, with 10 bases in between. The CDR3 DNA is TGTGCCAGCAGTTACCTCTCGGACACCTACGAGCAGTACTTC. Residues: CASSYLSDTYEQYF.

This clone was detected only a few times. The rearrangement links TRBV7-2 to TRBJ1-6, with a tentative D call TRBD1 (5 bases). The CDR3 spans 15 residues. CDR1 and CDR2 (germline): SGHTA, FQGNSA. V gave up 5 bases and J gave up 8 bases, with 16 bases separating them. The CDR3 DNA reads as TGTGCCAGCAGCACACCCCGGCCGGGGGATTCACCCCTCCACTTT. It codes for CASSTPRPGDSPLHF.